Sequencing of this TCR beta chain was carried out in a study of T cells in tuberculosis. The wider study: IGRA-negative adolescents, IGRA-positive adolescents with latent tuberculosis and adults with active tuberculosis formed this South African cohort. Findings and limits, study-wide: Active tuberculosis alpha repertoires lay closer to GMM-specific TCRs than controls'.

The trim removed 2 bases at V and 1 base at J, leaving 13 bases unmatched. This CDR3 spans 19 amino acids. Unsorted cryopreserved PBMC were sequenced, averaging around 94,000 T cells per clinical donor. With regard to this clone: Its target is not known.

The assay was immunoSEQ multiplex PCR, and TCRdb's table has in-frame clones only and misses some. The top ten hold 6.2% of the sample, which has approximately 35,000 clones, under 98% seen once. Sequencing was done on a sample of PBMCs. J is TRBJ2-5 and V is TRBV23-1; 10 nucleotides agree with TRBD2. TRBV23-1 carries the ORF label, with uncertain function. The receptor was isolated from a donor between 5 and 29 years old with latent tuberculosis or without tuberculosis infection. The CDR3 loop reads CASSQPWTSGGALQETQYF. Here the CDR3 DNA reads TGCGCCAGCAGTCAACCATGGACTAGCGGAGGCGCCCTCCAAGAGACCCAGTACTTC.